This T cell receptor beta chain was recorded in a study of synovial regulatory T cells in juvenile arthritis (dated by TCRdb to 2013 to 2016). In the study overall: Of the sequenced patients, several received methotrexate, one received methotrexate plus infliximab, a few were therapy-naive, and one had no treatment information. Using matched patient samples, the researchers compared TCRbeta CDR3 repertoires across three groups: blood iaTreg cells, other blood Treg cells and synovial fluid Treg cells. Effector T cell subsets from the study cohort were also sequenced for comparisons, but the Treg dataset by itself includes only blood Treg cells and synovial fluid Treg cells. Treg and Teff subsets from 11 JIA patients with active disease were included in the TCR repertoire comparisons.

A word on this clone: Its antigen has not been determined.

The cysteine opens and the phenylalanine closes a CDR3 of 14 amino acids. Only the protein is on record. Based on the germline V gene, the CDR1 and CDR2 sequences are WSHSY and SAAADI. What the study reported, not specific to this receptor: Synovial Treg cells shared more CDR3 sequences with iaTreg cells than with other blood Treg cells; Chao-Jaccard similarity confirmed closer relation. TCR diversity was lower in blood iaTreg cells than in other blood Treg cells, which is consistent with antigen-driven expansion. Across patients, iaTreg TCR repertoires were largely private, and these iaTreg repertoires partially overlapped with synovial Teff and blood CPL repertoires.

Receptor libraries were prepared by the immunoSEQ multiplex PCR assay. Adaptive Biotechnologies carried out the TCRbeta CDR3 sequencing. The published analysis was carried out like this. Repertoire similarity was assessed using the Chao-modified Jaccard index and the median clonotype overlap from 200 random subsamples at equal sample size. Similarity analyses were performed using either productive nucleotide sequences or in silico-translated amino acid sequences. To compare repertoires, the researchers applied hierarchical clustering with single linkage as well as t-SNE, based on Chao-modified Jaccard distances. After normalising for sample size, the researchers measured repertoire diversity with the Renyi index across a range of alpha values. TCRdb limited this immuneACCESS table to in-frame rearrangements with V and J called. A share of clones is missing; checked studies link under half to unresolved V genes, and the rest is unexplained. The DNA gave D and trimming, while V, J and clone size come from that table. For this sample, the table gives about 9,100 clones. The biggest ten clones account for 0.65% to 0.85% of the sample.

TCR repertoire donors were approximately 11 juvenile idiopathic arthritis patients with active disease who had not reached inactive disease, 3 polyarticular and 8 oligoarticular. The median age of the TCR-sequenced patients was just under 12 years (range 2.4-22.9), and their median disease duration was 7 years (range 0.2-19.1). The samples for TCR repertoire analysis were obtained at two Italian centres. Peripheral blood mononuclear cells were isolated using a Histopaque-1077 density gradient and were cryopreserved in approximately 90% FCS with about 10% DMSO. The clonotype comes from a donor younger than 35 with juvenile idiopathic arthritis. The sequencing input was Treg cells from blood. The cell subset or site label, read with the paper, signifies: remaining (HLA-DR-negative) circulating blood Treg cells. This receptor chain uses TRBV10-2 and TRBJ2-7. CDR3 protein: CASSEFGSTYEQYF.